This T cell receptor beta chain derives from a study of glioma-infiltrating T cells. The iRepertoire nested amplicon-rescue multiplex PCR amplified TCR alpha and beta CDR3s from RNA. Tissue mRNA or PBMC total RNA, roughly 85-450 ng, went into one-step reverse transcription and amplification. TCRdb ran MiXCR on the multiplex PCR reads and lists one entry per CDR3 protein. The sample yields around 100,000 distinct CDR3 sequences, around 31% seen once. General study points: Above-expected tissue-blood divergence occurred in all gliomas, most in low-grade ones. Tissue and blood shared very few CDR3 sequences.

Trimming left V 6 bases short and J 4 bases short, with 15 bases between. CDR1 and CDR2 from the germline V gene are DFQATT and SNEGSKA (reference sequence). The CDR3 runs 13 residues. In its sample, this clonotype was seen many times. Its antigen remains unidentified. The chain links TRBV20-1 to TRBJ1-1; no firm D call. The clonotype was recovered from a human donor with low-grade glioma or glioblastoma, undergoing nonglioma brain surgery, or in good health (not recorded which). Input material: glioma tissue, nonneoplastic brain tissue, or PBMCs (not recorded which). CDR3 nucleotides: TGCAGTGCAGGGAGGCGACCATTCACTGAAGCTTTCTTT. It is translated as CSAGRRPFTEAFF.